These T cell receptor beta chains were read from a single sample in a study of blood T cell repertoires in COVID-19. Clones were sequenced by immunoSEQ multiplex PCR, and TCRdb holds only the in-frame ones, with some missing. This sample has around 150,000 clones; 75% to 90% occur once, and the top ten carry under 2.5%. Sequencing was carried out using peripheral blood. The receptors come from a man aged 65-85 years with acute or convalescent COVID-19. Each CDR3 is given without its conserved first and last residue. D genes are given only for firm matches. Where a row states a size, it is once, few, many or the class of an expanded clone; other rows omit it.

v_call,d_call,clone_size,cdr3_aa
TRBV9,TRBD1,NA,ASSPREEGQGFNEQF
TRBV4-2,NA,once,ASSQEQGARSYT
TRBV27,TRBD1,NA,ASTPGGSEETQY
TRBV5-1,TRBD2,NA,ASSQTLAGAYEQY
TRBV6-5,TRBD1,NA,ASDNGQGAGNEQF
TRBV9,NA,NA,ASSVLAGFSEQY
TRBV28,TRBD1,NA,ASSLQYIQGRRGYT
TRBV12-3/TRBV12-4,TRBD2,NA,ASSLGLAGEQF
TRBV10-3,NA,once,AISESSPGVAAF
TRBV13,NA,NA,ASSPVGAPGTEAF
TRBV6-5,NA,NA,ASSRLQGGDQPQH
TRBV7-3,TRBD2,NA,ASSFSGGPYNEQF
TRBV30,NA,once,AWSIKVPPASYEQY
TRBV21-1,NA,NA,ASSKVRCGRENRYEQY
TRBV19,TRBD1,NA,ASRQGAGAF
TRBV18,NA,NA,ASSPLNTEAF
TRBV15,TRBD1,NA,ATRAGGSSYEQY
TRBV7-7,TRBD2,NA,ASSPVAGRSTGELF
TRBV11-2,NA,few,ASSVTGTNSPLH
TRBV28,TRBD2,NA,ASNPRLGGQETQY
TRBV5-4,TRBD1,few,ASSPGTEFVLRSPLH
TRBV7-8,NA,few,ASSLGGGGNQPQH